A selection of T cell receptor beta chains follows, all from one sample in a study of cytomegalovirus exposure and HLA in healthy donors. Assay: immunoSEQ multiplex PCR; the TCRdb copy retains only in-frame clones and omits some. The table has a few hundred thousand clones, about 86% seen once; the top ten hold about 1%. The sample taken for sequencing was PBMCs. Receptors originate from a woman aged 18-29 years in good health and CMV-seronegative. Both conserved end residues are part of each CDR3. D genes are given only for firm matches. The size field is filled for only some rows; it gives once, few, many or a size class.

V gene	clone size	J gene	D gene	CDR3 protein	CDR3 DNA
TRBV19	-	TRBJ1-2	TRBD1	CASSSLGQNYGYTF	TGTGCCAGTAGTTCCCTGGGACAGAACTATGGCTACACCTTC
TRBV2	-	TRBJ2-3	TRBD2	CASSEAHGGRNTDTQYF	TGTGCCAGCAGTGAAGCGCATGGCGGGAGGAACACAGATACGCAGTATTTT
TRBV28	-	TRBJ1-6	-	CASSSGSYNSPLHF	TGTGCCAGCAGTTCGGGCTCCTATAATTCACCCCTCCACTTT
TRBV30	-	TRBJ2-7	TRBD2	CAWSPSGIEGYEQYF	TGTGCCTGGAGTCCAAGCGGGATCGAAGGTTACGAGCAGTACTTC
TRBV5-4	once	TRBJ2-7	-	CASSLDPGSGYEQYF	TGTGCCAGCAGCTTGGACCCGGGCAGCGGCTACGAGCAGTACTTC
TRBV18	-	TRBJ2-5	-	CASSPLIRRNLQETQYF	TGTGCCAGCTCACCACTTATCCGCAGAAACCTCCAAGAGACCCAGTACTTC
TRBV7-8	-	TRBJ2-1	-	CASSLGRRRVVEQFF	TGTGCCAGCAGCTTAGGCCGGAGACGAGTGGTTGAGCAGTTCTTC
TRBV6-5	-	TRBJ1-4	-	CASSYSSQGGEKLFF	TGTGCCAGCAGTTACTCGTCACAGGGTGGTGAAAAACTGTTTTTT
TRBV30	-	TRBJ2-3	-	CAWSDFTDTQYF	TGTGCCTGGAGTGACTTCACAGATACGCAGTATTTT
TRBV7-3	-	TRBJ2-2	TRBD1	CASSARQGAGELFF	TGTGCCAGCAGCGCGCGACAGGGAGCCGGGGAGCTGTTTTTT
TRBV7-2	-	TRBJ2-7	TRBD2	CASSLKPPGLAGAPYEQYF	TGTGCCAGCAGCTTAAAACCTCCGGGACTAGCGGGGGCGCCCTACGAGCAGTACTTC
TRBV11-2	-	TRBJ2-2	-	CASSPLGGIGRGTGELFF	TGTGCCAGCAGCCCGCTTGGAGGGATCGGGCGGGGTACCGGGGAGCTGTTTTTT
TRBV2	-	TRBJ1-2	-	CASSGGRDYGYTF	TGTGCCAGCAGTGGCGGGCGTGACTATGGCTACACCTTC
TRBV4-3	-	TRBJ2-7	-	CASSQGGRGYEQYF	TGCGCCAGCAGCCAAGGGGGCAGGGGCTACGAGCAGTACTTC
TRBV6-5	-	TRBJ1-4	-	CASSYHGGLREKLFF	TGTGCCAGCAGTTACCATGGAGGTTTACGCGAAAAACTGTTTTTT
TRBV7-9	-	TRBJ1-1	TRBD1	CASSLVQGTNTEAFF	TGTGCCAGCAGCCTTGTACAGGGGACGAACACTGAAGCTTTCTTT
TRBV30	once	TRBJ1-1	-	CAWSAQWRGAFF	TGTGCCTGGAGTGCACAGTGGCGGGGGGCTTTCTTT
TRBV7-2	-	TRBJ2-5	TRBD2	CASSLGASGGLETQYF	TGTGCCAGCAGCTTAGGGGCTAGCGGGGGATTAGAGACCCAGTACTTC
TRBV4-3	-	TRBJ1-2	-	CASSQDGAVDGYTF	TGCGCCAGCAGCCAAGATGGGGCCGTTGATGGCTACACCTTC
TRBV5-8	once	TRBJ2-1	TRBD2	CASSPGTTIYNEQFF	TGTGCCAGCAGCCCCGGGACTACCATTTACAATGAGCAGTTCTTC
TRBV9	-	TRBJ2-1	TRBD2	CASSVASGGYNEQFF	TGTGCCAGCAGCGTAGCTAGCGGGGGGTACAATGAGCAGTTCTTC
TRBV9	once	TRBJ2-7	TRBD1	CASSRQGVVYEQYF	TGTGCCAGCAGCAGACAGGGGGTGGTTTACGAGCAGTACTTC
TRBV10-3	-	TRBJ2-1	TRBD2	CAISGSGRKGEQFF	TGTGCCATCAGTGGGAGCGGGAGAAAGGGCGAGCAGTTCTTC
TRBV11-1	-	TRBJ2-7	-	CASSHRTYEQYF	TGTGCCAGCAGTCACAGGACCTACGAGCAGTACTTC
TRBV11-3	-	TRBJ1-4	-	CASSVPPRGEKLFF	TGTGCCAGCAGTGTCCCCCCCAGAGGTGAAAAACTGTTTTTT
TRBV2	-	TRBJ2-1	-	CASGARATPWDNEQFF	TGTGCCAGCGGGGCCCGGGCGACCCCTTGGGACAATGAGCAGTTCTTC
TRBV5-6	-	TRBJ2-1	TRBD2	CASSFGGAGVYNEQFF	TGTGCCAGCAGCTTCGGAGGAGCGGGAGTCTACAATGAGCAGTTCTTC
TRBV5-4	once	TRBJ2-3	-	CASSLNTRGDTQYF	TGTGCCAGCAGCTTGAATACCCGCGGAGATACGCAGTATTTT
TRBV28	-	TRBJ1-1	-	CASLGHPNTEAFF	TGTGCCAGTTTGGGACACCCGAACACTGAAGCTTTCTTT
TRBV5-1	-	TRBJ2-7	-	CASSLTHTTYEQYF	TGCGCCAGCAGCTTGACACATACCACCTACGAGCAGTACTTC
TRBV7-6	-	TRBJ2-1	-	CASSSDTSSYNEQFF	TGTGCCAGCAGCTCAGACACGAGCTCCTACAATGAGCAGTTCTTC
TRBV5-1	once	TRBJ2-1	-	CASSLEQGGYNEQFF	TGCGCCAGCAGCTTGGAGCAGGGGGGATACAATGAGCAGTTCTTC
TRBV2	-	TRBJ2-2	TRBD1	CARDRTTKLTNTGELFF	TGTGCCAGGGACAGGACGACGAAGCTTACGAACACCGGGGAGCTGTTTTTT